A single sample is the source of the 32 T cell receptor beta chains below, sequenced in a study of identical twins. TCRdb re-called the 5' RACE reads with MiXCR, one entry per CDR3 protein. This table holds approximately 590,000 distinct CDR3 sequences, approximately 10% found once. This sample was also put to use in a study of yellow fever vaccine responses in identical twins.

Sequencing was carried out using PBMCs. Receptor source: a woman between 18 and 29 years old in good health.

The gene calls are TRBV20-1 and TRBJ2-7, with TRBD1 matching over 8 bases. V lost 7 bases, J lost 0 bases, and 5 bases stayed unmatched. CDR3 length: 13 residues. CDR1 DFQATT and CDR2 SNEGSKA come from the germline V gene (reference sequence). CDR3 coding DNA: TGCAGTGACAGGGACAGGTCCTCCTACGAGCAGTACTTC. Amino acids: CSDRDRSSYEQYF.

Remarks on this clonotype: An end of the junction differs from the germline gene, which may be a read error. The chain carries TRBV28 and TRBJ2-3; the match to TRBD1 covers 9 bases. This CDR3 is built from 17 residues. Germline CDR1 MDHEN, CDR2 SYDVKM. The CDR3 region has the DNA TGTGCCAGCAGCTTATTTTGGGGACAGGGTAGAGCAGATACGCAGTATTTT. Translated, it gives CASSLFWGQGRADTQYF.

This clonotype was observed a few times. This chain links TRBV20-1 with TRBJ2-7; no definite D call. V dropped 5 bases and J dropped 0 bases, with 14 bases sitting between them. In germline, CDR1 is DFQATT, CDR2 SNEGSKA (reference sequence). The CDR3 has 14 amino acids. As DNA, the CDR3 is TGCAGTGCTGGGCGGACCGGGTCCTCCTACGAGCAGTACTTC. As protein: CSAGRTGSSYEQYF.

The V gene is TRBV28, the J gene TRBJ2-4; D unclear. The CDR3 covers 12 residues. Germline CDR1 reads MDHEN; CDR2 reads SYDVKM. Trimming left V 5 bases short and J 9 bases short, with 11 bases between. The CDR3 nucleotides read TGTGCCAGCAGTGGCATTAAGGGCATTCAGTACTTC. The encoded protein is CASSGIKGIQYF.

This clonotype was found many times. The chain employs TRBV12-3 or TRBV12-4 and TRBJ1-6, with unresolved D. V was clipped by 1 base and J by 7 bases, with 8 bases between them. The CDR3 consists of 14 residues. CDR3 protein: CASSLGASNSPLHF. For the CDR3, the DNA is TGTGCCAGCAGTTTAGGGGCCAGCAATTCACCCCTCCACTTT.

The rearrangement links TRBV4-3 to TRBJ2-5; D ambiguous. The CDR3 has 14 residues. V shed 3 bases and J shed 7 bases, with 15 bases lying between them. Looked up from germline, CDR1 is LGHNA and CDR2 is YSLEER. The CDR3 reads CASSQTDKIGTQYF. DNA for the CDR3: TGCGCCAGCAGCCAGACTGACAAGATCGGGACCCAGTACTTC.

This clonotype came up many times. This chain links TRBV10-3 with TRBJ2-3, with 10 bases fitting TRBD2. Germline-derived CDR1 and CDR2 are ENHRY and SYGVKD. The J segment lost 2 bases and the V segment lost 1 base, leaving 9 bases of the junction unmatched. The CDR3 spans 18 residues. The CDR3 coding sequence is TGTGCCATCAGTGAGTTTAGCGGGGGGCTCTCCAACACAGATACGCAGTATTTT. Translated: CAISEFSGGLSNTDTQYF.

This clonotype was observed at least ten times. The rearrangement joins TRBV28 to TRBJ2-2; possible D gene TRBD2, 5 bases. Germline lookup yields CDR1 MDHEN and CDR2 SYDVKM. The CDR3 totals 15 residues. Deletions cut 5 bases from V and 3 bases from J, with 13 bases between. In DNA, the CDR3 is TGTGCCAGCAGTCCCCTAGAGAGGGACACCGGGGAGCTGTTTTTT. Protein: CASSPLERDTGELFF.

This clonotype was counted at least ten times. The genes are TRBV6-1 and TRBJ2-1; no clear D. In germline, CDR1 is MNHNS, CDR2 SASEGT. V lost 9 bases and J 4 bases, leaving 16 bases between the germline ends. CDR3 length: 14 amino acids. The CDR3 sequence: CASLSVENYNEQFF. CDR3 in DNA: TGTGCCAGTCTTTCAGTAGAGAATTACAATGAGCAGTTCTTC.

The chain links TRBV20-1 to TRBJ1-1; TRBD1 matches 8 bases. The CDR3 spans 14 residues. Germline V gives CDR1 DFQATT, CDR2 SNEGSKA (reference sequence). After removal of 6 bases from V and 5 bases from J, the junction contained 11 bases not matched to a gene. The CDR3: CSAKTFRGPTEAFF. CDR3 DNA sequence: TGCAGTGCGAAAACCTTCAGGGGGCCGACTGAAGCTTTCTTT.

This chain joins TRBV11-2 and TRBJ2-3; 7 nucleotides agree with TRBD2. Unmatched junction bases numbered 11, after V lost 5 bases and J lost 3 bases. CDR3 length: 16 amino acids. Germline CDR1 reads SGHAT; CDR2 reads FQNNGV. CDR3 sequence reads: CASSPYRLAGTDTQYF. The CDR3 DNA reads TGTGCCAGCAGCCCATACAGACTAGCTGGTACAGATACGCAGTATTTT.

This clonotype was observed many times. The chain is built from TRBV12-3 or TRBV12-4 and TRBJ2-7; D is uncertain. CDR3 length equals 12 residues. Trimming took 5 bases from V and 2 from J, leaving 7 bases between them. Here the CDR3 DNA reads TGTGCCAGCAGTATTGGCCCCTACGAGCAGTACTTC. Translating gives CASSIGPYEQYF.

The chain combines TRBV7-3 with TRBJ1-1, with a tentative D call TRBD1 (5 bases). With 1 base removed from V and 3 bases from J, the gap between germline ends came to 9 bases. This CDR3 has 14 amino acids. Germline V lookup: CDR1 SGHTA, CDR2 FQGTGA. CDR3 in DNA: TGTGCCAGCAGCTTAATAGGGGCGCACACTGAAGCTTTCTTT. Protein sequence: CASSLIGAHTEAFF. Variable domain in full (rest from reference TRBV7-3 and TRBJ1-1): GAGVSQTPSNKVTEKGKYVELRCDPISGHTALYWYRQSLGQGPEFLIYFQGTGAADDSGLPNDRFFAVRPEGSVSTLKIQRTERGDSAVYLCASSLIGAHTEAFFGQGTRLTVV.

This clonotype was seen ten or more times. The chain couples TRBV24-1 to TRBJ2-1; 7 positions agree with TRBD2. The CDR3 totals 15 residues. Germline CDR1 and CDR2: KGHDR and SFDVKD. V lost 2 bases to trimming and J lost 8 bases; unmatched junction nucleotides: 8. DNA of the CDR3: TGTGCCACCAGTGATTCGGAGCGGGAAAGCGATGAGCAGTTCTTC. It translates to CATSDSERESDEQFF.

This clonotype was seen many times. The J gene is TRBJ2-1, the V gene TRBV3-1, with 9 positions matching TRBD1. CDR3 length: 18 residues. With V trimmed by 0 bases and J by 7 bases, 13 bases remained unmatched. Germline-derived CDR1 and CDR2 are LGHDT and YNNKEL (reference sequence). The CDR3 coding sequence is TGTGCCAGCAGCCAAGATACGACCGTGGTAGGGACAGGGAATGAGCAGTTCTTC. It is translated as CASSQDTTVVGTGNEQFF.

This clonotype came up a few times. This chain joins TRBV28 and TRBJ2-7; D gene uncertain. The V and J ends lost 1 base and 3 bases respectively, with 16 bases between them. The length of the CDR3 is 16 residues. The V gene's germline CDR1 is MDHEN and CDR2 SYDVKM. The CDR3 DNA reads TGTGCCAGCAGTTTATTGGGCGACGGATTCTACTACGAGCAGTACTTC. Residues: CASSLLGDGFYYEQYF.

This clonotype was observed a handful of times. This chain connects TRBV18 to TRBJ1-1; a weak D match, TRBD1 (5 bases). The CDR3 has 15 residues. Trimming removed 3 bases from V and 8 bases from J, with 19 bases in between. CDR1 is KGHSH and CDR2 is LQKENI in the germline V gene. The CDR3: CASSPQIYDGGEAFF. CDR3 DNA: TGTGCCAGCTCACCTCAGATTTACGATGGGGGGGAAGCTTTCTTT.

This clonotype was counted ten times or more. The rearrangement uses TRBV20-1 and TRBJ2-1; 9 positions agree with TRBD1. The CDR3 covers 15 residues. CDR1 is DFQATT and CDR2 is SNEGSKA in the germline V gene (reference sequence). The trim removed 4 bases at V and 7 bases at J, leaving 11 bases unmatched. CDR3: CSATIPGQGKNEQFF. Written as DNA, the CDR3 is TGCAGTGCTACAATCCCGGGACAGGGTAAAAATGAGCAGTTCTTC.

This clonotype was observed a few times. The chain has TRBV6-5 and TRBJ1-2, with D unclear. The CDR3 runs to 14 residues. V dropped 0 bases and J dropped 4 bases, with 9 bases sitting between them. Per the germline V gene, CDR1 is MNHEY and CDR2 is SVGAGI. CDR3 in DNA: TGTGCCAGCAGTTACTCGGAGGTGCGCTATGGCTACACCTTC. This gives the protein CASSYSEVRYGYTF.

This CDR3 reads CASSFEWASSYNEQFF. In DNA form, the CDR3 reads TGTGCCAGCAGTTTTGAATGGGCAAGCTCCTACAATGAGCAGTTCTTC. J is TRBJ2-1 and V is TRBV25-1; D not certain. Germline V lookup: CDR1 MGHDK, CDR2 SYGVNS. The CDR3 is made up of 16 amino acids. The V end was cut by 5 bases, the J end by 0 bases, with 14 bases between.

The table lists this clonotype with a count of one. The genes are TRBV6-5 and TRBJ2-7; weak D call: TRBD2 (10 bases). Germline V gives CDR1 MNHEY, CDR2 SVGAGI. The CDR3 covers 19 residues. V shed 0 bases and J shed 3 bases, with 24 bases lying between them. The CDR3 nucleotides read TGTGCCAGCAGTTACTCGGGACAGGGTGTACTAGCGGGGTTCTACGAGCAGTACTTC. Translating it yields CASSYSGQGVLAGFYEQYF.

There are many counts of this clonotype. The chain combines TRBV28 with TRBJ2-1, with D possibly being TRBD2 (6 bases). The CDR3 runs to 14 residues. Deletions cut 1 base from V and 10 bases from J, with 14 bases between. Germline V CDR1 and CDR2: MDHEN, SYDVKM. The CDR3 loop reads CASSLLRQGLEQFF. CDR3 bases: TGTGCCAGCAGTTTATTAAGGCAGGGACTCGAGCAGTTCTTC.

The sample holds many counts of this clonotype. J is TRBJ2-7 and V is TRBV2, with a weak D call TRBD2 (6 bases). Germline V CDR1 and CDR2: SNHLY, FYNNEI. With 2 bases removed from V and 9 bases from J, the gap between germline ends came to 14 bases. The CDR3 runs to 13 residues. The CDR3 sequence: CASSELLGGTQYF. CDR3 sequence (DNA): TGTGCCAGCAGTGAATTACTCGGGGGAACGCAGTACTTC.

This clonotype came up many times. The rearrangement uses TRBV7-2 and TRBJ2-2, with D maybe TRBD1 (5 bases). V was clipped by 6 bases and J by 1 base, with 12 bases between them. The CDR3 has 15 residues. Germline CDR1 is SGHTA and CDR2 is FQGNSA. CDR3 DNA: TGTGCCAGCAGGAAGGACAACTTGAACACCGGGGAGCTGTTTTTT. Translating gives CASRKDNLNTGELFF. The full variable domain, its missing parts supplied by reference TRBV7-2 and TRBJ2-2, is GAGVSQSPSNKVTEKGKDVELRCDPISGHTALYWYRQSLGQGLEFLIYFQGNSAPDKSGLPSDRFSAERTGGSVSTLTIQRTQQEDSAVYLCASRKDNLNTGELFFGEGSRLTVL.

This clonotype showed up just a few times. The chain employs TRBV28 and TRBJ2-4; a weak D match, TRBD1 (5 bases). V lost 2 bases and J 7 bases, leaving 15 bases between the germline ends. Germline values: CDR1 MDHEN, CDR2 SYDVKM. The CDR3 is made up of 15 amino acids. As DNA, the CDR3 is TGTGCCAGCAGTTTACCGTCTCCAGGGAAGAACATTCAGTACTTC. It specifies CASSLPSPGKNIQYF.

This clonotype was detected a few times. V and J are TRBV6-1 and TRBJ1-1; D not resolved. V was cut by 5 bases and J by 1 base, with 11 bases left in between. CDR3 length equals 14 residues. Per germline, CDR1 MNHNS and CDR2 SASEGT. CDR3 sequence: CASSLDVRNTEAFF. Written as DNA, the CDR3 is TGTGCCAGCAGTCTTGATGTGAGGAACACTGAAGCTTTCTTT.

This chain joins TRBV6-2 or TRBV6-3 and TRBJ2-2; possibly TRBD1 or TRBD2 for D (5 bases each). Germline V gene data show CDR1 as MNHEY and CDR2 as SVGEGT. The CDR3 runs to 16 residues. The V end was cut by 2 bases, the J end by 1 base, with 11 bases between. The CDR3: CASSYPRGQNTGELFF. The CDR3 coding sequence is TGTGCCAGCAGTTACCCACGGGGCCAGAACACCGGGGAGCTGTTTTTT.

The chain uses TRBV23-1 and TRBJ2-5; D call uncertain. TRBV23-1 is an open reading frame whose function is uncertain. This CDR3 is built from 14 residues. With 9 bases removed from V and 5 bases from J, the gap between germline ends came to 19 bases. The CDR3 loop is CARFSGPRRETQYF. The CDR3, as DNA: TGCGCCAGGTTCTCCGGACCCCGGCGTGAGACCCAGTACTTC.

This clonotype has more than one count but fewer than ten. The rearrangement links TRBV3-1 to TRBJ2-1, with D uncertain. CDR1 LGHDT and CDR2 YNNKEL come from the germline V gene (reference sequence). V was shortened by 4 bases and J by 5 bases, with 12 bases between the two germline ends. The length of the CDR3 is 14 residues. The CDR3 loop is CASSPPEQHNEQFF. The DNA of the CDR3 is TGTGCCAGCAGCCCCCCGGAGCAGCACAATGAGCAGTTCTTC.

This clonotype was found a few times. J is TRBJ2-7 and V is TRBV3-1, with a possible D match to TRBD2 (7 bases). V was clipped by 3 bases and J by 6 bases, with 12 bases between them. CDR1 is LGHDT and CDR2 is YNNKEL in the germline V gene (reference sequence). This CDR3 spans 13 amino acids. CDR3 nucleotides: TGTGCCAGCAGCCAGTGGGAGGGGGGCGAGCAGTACTTC. Amino acid sequence: CASSQWEGGEQYF.

J is TRBJ2-7 and V is TRBV4-1; either TRBD1 or TRBD2 may fit D (5 bases each). V was shortened by 4 bases and J by 2 bases, with 12 bases between the two germline ends. The CDR3 has 14 residues. Germline V gene data show CDR1 as MGHRA and CDR2 as YSYEKL. The CDR3 region has the DNA TGCGCCAGCAGCCCACCGGGACGGACCTACGAGCAGTACTTC. It is translated as CASSPPGRTYEQYF.

The rearrangement links TRBV7-2 to TRBJ2-7; D remains ambiguous. This CDR3 contains 14 residues. CDR1 and CDR2 (germline): SGHTA, FQGNSA. V gave up 0 bases and J gave up 1 base, with 7 bases separating them. The CDR3, as DNA: TGTGCCAGCAGCTTAGCCCTTTTGTCCTACGAGCAGTACTTC. Translating gives CASSLALLSYEQYF.